These 8 T cell receptor beta chains originate from one sample sequenced in a study of OX40 agonist ivuxolimab in advanced cancers. The library was produced with the immunoSEQ multiplex PCR assay. The source is immuneACCESS, and TCRdb retained only in-frame sequences with V and J called. Part of the clones is not carried over; for the studies checked, unresolved V genes explain less than half of this, and the remainder is unexplained. Here the sample has 74,000 or so clones; approximately 84% occur a single time. Of the sample, 2% to 2.5% is held by the ten largest clones. The input for sequencing was CD4+ or CD8+ T cells sorted from blood, taken in a trial of the OX40 agonist ivuxolimab. These receptors originate from an adult with an advanced solid tumor such as melanoma, head and neck, liver or kidney cancer.

The rearrangement joins TRBV15 to TRBJ2-4, with a tentative D call TRBD1 (5 bases). Germline assignment: CDR1 LNHNV and CDR2 YYDKDF (reference sequence). Between the trimmed V and J ends, which lost 1 base and 4 bases, there was a span of 11 bases. The CDR3 covers 15 residues. The CDR3 DNA sequence: TGTGCCACCAGCAGAGTCTCCACAGGAAAAAACATTCAGTACTTC. The encoded protein is CATSRVSTGKNIQYF.

This clone turned up a few times. The chain joins TRBV5-8 to TRBJ2-1, with D uncertain. Trimming shortened V by 1 base and J by 10 bases, and 9 bases separated the two germline ends. This CDR3 spans 12 amino acids. Germline-derived CDR1 and CDR2 are SGHTS and YDEGEE. The CDR3 here is CASSLFRGEQFF. CDR3 nucleotide sequence: TGTGCCAGCAGCTTGTTCCGTGGAGAGCAGTTCTTC.

V gene TRBV6-5 combines with J gene TRBJ2-7; D may correspond to TRBD1 or TRBD2 (5 bases each). V was pared by 5 bases and J by 2 bases, with 16 bases between. The length of the CDR3 is 15 residues. Germline V gene data show CDR1 as MNHEY and CDR2 as SVGAGI. The CDR3 DNA sequence: TGTGCCAGCAGTGCACAACGGGACCCCGCCTACGAGCAGTACTTC. Translation: CASSAQRDPAYEQYF.

CDR3 sequence reads: CSARGGTGKFF. The DNA for the CDR3 is TGCAGTGCTAGAGGGGGGACAGGGAAGTTTTTT. V and J are TRBV20-1 and TRBJ1-4; the match to TRBD1 covers 9 bases. The junction had 4 bases not matched to a gene; V was cut back by 1 base and J by 16 bases. Germline values: CDR1 DFQATT, CDR2 SNEGSKA (reference sequence). The CDR3 is 11 amino acids.

V usage is TRBV11-2 and J usage is TRBJ2-3; D unclear. V shed 5 bases and J shed 7 bases, with 7 bases lying between them. The CDR3 loop spans 11 amino acids. From germline, CDR1 is SGHAT and CDR2 FQNNGV. CDR3 DNA: TGTGCCAGCAGCCTGACATATACGCAGTATTTT. Translating gives CASSLTYTQYF.

The chain is built from TRBV6-1 and TRBJ1-5, with D possibly TRBD1 on 5 matching bases. V was clipped by 6 bases and J by 0 bases, with 9 bases between them. Germline lookup yields CDR1 MNHNS and CDR2 SASEGT. The length of the CDR3 is 14 residues. In DNA, the CDR3 is TGTGCCAGCAGGAGACAGCCTAGCAATCAGCCCCAGCATTTT. Its translation: CASRRQPSNQPQHF.

The chain is built from TRBV6-1 and TRBJ2-2, with TRBD1 identical over 10 bases. Germline loops: CDR1 MNHNS, CDR2 SASEGT. V gave up 4 bases and J gave up 4 bases; unmatched junction bases: 3. The CDR3 consists of 15 residues. The CDR3 DNA sequence: TGTGCCAGCAGTGGGGACAGGGGCGTCACCGGGGAGCTGTTTTTT. It specifies CASSGDRGVTGELFF.

The J gene is TRBJ2-1, the V gene TRBV7-6; D gene ambiguous. This CDR3 has 17 residues. With 2 bases removed from V and 0 bases from J, the gap between germline ends came to 14 bases. The germline CDR1 and CDR2 sequences are SGHVS and FNYEAQ. Here the CDR3 DNA reads TGTGCCAGCAGCTTATCCTCTTGTAGGTGCTCCTACAATGAGCAGTTCTTC. It translates to CASSLSSCRCSYNEQFF.